This TCR beta chain was retrieved from a study of regulatory T cells in long-lasting Graves disease. Overall study findings and caveats: Persistent cases of Graves' showed reduced TCR diversity relative to newly diagnosed patients.

V trimming: 3 bases; J trimming: 6 bases; junction bases outside the gene matches: 8. CDR1 GTSNPN and CDR2 SVGIG come from the germline V gene (reference sequence). The CDR3 runs to 15 residues. Time point in this sample: persistent/refractory GD, antithyroid drugs over 5 years with positive TRAb. Researchers made the TCR library from RNA that was extracted from PBMCs. With regard to this clonotype: As yet, its antigen is unknown.

Arm-PCR of CDR3 regions with iRepertoire HTBI primers generated TCR beta libraries. TCRdb reprocessed the multiplex PCR reads with MiXCR, giving one entry per CDR3 protein. The sample has 450,000 or so distinct CDR3 sequences; roughly 22% are singletons. The clonotype was recovered from a female donor with Graves disease. This rearrangement joins TRBV30 to TRBJ2-5; 12 nucleotides agree with TRBD2. Material: peripheral blood mononuclear cells (PBMCs), obtained when the disease was refractory, from a patient treated with antithyroid drugs. CDR3 in DNA: TGTGCCTGGAGCCCGACTAGCGGGAGTATGCAGACCCAGTACTTC. Translated, it gives CAWSPTSGSMQTQYF.